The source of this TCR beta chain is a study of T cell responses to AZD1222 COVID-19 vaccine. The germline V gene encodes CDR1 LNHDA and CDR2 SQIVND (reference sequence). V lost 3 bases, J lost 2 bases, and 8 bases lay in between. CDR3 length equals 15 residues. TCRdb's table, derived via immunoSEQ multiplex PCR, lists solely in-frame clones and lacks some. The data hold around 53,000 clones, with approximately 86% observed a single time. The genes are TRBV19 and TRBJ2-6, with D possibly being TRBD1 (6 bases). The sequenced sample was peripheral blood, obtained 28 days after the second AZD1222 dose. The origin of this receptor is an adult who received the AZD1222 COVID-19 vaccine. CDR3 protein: CASSIAGAGANVLTF. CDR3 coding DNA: TGTGCCAGTAGTATTGCAGGGGCTGGGGCCAACGTCCTGACTTTC.